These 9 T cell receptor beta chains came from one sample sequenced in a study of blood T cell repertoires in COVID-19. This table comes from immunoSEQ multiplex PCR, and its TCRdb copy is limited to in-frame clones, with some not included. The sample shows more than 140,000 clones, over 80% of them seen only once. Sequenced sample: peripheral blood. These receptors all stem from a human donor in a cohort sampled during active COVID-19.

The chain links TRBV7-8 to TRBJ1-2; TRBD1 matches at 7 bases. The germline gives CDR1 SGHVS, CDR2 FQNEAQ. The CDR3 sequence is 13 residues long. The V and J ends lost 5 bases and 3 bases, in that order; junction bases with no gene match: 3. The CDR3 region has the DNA TGTGCCAGCAGCCGGGACAGTCACTATGGCTACACCTTC. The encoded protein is CASSRDSHYGYTF. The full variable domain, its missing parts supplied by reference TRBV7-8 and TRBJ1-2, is GAGVSQSPRYKVAKRGQDVALRCDPISGHVSLFWYQQALGQGPEFLTYFQNEAQLDKSGLPSDRFFAERPEGSVSTLKIQRTQQEDSAVYLCASSRDSHYGYTFGSGTRLTVV.

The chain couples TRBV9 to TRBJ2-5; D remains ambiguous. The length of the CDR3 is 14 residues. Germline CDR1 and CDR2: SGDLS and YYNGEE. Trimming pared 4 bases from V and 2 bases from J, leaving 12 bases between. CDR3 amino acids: CASSLSMSQETQYF. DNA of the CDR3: TGTGCCAGCAGCCTCTCTATGTCACAAGAGACCCAGTACTTC.

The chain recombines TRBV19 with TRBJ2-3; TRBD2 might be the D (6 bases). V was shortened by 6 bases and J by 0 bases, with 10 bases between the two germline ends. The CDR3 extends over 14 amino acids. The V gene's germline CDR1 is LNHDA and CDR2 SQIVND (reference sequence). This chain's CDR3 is CASRGRGSTDTQYF. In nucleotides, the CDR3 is TGTGCCAGTAGAGGGCGGGGAAGCACAGATACGCAGTATTTT.

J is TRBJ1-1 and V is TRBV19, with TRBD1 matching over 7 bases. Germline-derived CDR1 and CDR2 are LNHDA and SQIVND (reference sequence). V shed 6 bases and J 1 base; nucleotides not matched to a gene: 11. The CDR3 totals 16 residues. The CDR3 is CASSLGGNRGNTEAFF. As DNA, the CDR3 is TGTGCCAGTAGCTTGGGAGGAAACAGGGGGAACACTGAAGCTTTCTTT.

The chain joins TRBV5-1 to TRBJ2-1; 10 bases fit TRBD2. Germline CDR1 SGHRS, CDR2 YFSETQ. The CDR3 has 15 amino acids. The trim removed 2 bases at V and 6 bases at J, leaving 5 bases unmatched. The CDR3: CASSFLAGATNEQFF. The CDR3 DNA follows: TGCGCCAGCAGCTTTCTAGCGGGAGCGACCAATGAGCAGTTCTTC.

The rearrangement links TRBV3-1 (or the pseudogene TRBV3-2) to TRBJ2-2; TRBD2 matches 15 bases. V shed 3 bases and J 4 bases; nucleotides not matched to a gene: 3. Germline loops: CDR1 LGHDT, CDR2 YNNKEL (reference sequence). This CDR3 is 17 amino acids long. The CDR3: CASSQWTSGRVTGELFF. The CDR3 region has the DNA TGTGCCAGCAGCCAGTGGACTAGCGGGAGGGTCACCGGGGAGCTGTTTTTT.

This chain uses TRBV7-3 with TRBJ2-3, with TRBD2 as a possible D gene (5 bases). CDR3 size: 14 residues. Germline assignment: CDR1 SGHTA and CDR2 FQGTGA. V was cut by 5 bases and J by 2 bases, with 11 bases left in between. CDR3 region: CASSLGLSTDTQYF. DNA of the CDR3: TGTGCCAGCAGCCTCGGACTCTCCACAGATACGCAGTATTTT. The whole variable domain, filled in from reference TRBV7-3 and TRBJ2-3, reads GAGVSQTPSNKVTEKGKYVELRCDPISGHTALYWYRQSLGQGPEFLIYFQGTGAADDSGLPNDRFFAVRPEGSVSTLKIQRTERGDSAVYLCASSLGLSTDTQYFGPGTRLTVL.

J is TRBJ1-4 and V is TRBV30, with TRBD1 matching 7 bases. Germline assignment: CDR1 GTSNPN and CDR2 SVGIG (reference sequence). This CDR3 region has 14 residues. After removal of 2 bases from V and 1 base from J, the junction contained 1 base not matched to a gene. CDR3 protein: CAWSTGVTNEKLFF. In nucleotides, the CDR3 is TGTGCCTGGAGTACAGGGGTAACTAATGAAAAACTGTTTTTT.

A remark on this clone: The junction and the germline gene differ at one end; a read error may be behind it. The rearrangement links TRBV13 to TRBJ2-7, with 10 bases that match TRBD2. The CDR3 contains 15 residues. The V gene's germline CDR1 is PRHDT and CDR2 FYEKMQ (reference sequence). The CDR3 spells CASSLGTSVPHEQYF. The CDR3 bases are TGTGCCAGCAGCCTAGGGACTAGCGTTCCCCACGAGCAGTACTTC. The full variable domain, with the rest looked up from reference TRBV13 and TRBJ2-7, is AAGVIQSPRHLIKEKRETATLKCYPIPRHDTVYWYQQGPGQDPQFLISFYEKMQSDKGSIPDRFSAQQFSDYHSELNMSSLELGDSALYFCASSLGTSVPHEQYFGPGTRLTVT.